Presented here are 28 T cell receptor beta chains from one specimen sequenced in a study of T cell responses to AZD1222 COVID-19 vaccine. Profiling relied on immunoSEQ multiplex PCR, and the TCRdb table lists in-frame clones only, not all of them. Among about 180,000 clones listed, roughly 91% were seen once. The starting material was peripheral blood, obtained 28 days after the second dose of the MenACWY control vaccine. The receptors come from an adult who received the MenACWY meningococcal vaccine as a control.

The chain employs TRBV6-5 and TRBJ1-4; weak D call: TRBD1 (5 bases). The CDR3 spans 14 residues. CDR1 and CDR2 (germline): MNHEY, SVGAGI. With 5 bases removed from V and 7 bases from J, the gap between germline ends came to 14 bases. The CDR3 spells CASSNQGRGEKLFF. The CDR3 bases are TGTGCCAGCAGTAATCAGGGTAGGGGTGAAAAACTGTTTTTT.

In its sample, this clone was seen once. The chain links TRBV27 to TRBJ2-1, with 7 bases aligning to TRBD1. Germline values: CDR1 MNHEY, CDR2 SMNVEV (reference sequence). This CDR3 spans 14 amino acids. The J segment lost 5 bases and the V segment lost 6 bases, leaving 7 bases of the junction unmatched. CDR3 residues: CASSRLQGNNEQFF. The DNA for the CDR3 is TGTGCCAGCAGCCGCTTACAGGGGAACAATGAGCAGTTCTTC.

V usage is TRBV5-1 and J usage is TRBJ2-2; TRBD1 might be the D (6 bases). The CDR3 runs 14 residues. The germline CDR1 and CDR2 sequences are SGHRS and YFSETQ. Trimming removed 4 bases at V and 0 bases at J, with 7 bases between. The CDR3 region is CASSTGSNTGELFF. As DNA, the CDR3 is TGCGCCAGCAGCACAGGGTCGAACACCGGGGAGCTGTTTTTT. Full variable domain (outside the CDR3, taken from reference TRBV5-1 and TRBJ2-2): KAGVTQTPRYLIKTRGQQVTLSCSPISGHRSVSWYQQTPGQGLQFLFEYFSETQRNKGNFPGRFSGRQFSNSRSEMNVSTLELGDSALYLCASSTGSNTGELFFGEGSRLTVL.

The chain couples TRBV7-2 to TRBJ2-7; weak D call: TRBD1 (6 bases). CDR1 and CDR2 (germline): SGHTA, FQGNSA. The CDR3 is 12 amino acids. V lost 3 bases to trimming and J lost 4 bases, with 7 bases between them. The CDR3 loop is CASSFTGYEQYF. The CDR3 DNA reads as TGTGCCAGCAGCTTTACAGGGTACGAGCAGTACTTC.

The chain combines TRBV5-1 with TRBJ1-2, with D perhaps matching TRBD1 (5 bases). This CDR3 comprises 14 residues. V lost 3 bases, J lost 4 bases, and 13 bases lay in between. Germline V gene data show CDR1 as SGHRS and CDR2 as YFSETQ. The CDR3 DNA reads TGCGCCAGCAGCTCGAACCCGGGACTCTATGGCTACACCTTC. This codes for CASSSNPGLYGYTF.

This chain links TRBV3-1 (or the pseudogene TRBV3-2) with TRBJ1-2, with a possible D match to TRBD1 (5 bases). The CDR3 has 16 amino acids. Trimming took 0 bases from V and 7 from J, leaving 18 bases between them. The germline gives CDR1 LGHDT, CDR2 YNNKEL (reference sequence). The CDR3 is CASSQDRVRVVSGYTF. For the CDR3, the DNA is TGTGCCAGCAGCCAAGATAGGGTCAGGGTGGTTAGTGGCTACACCTTC.

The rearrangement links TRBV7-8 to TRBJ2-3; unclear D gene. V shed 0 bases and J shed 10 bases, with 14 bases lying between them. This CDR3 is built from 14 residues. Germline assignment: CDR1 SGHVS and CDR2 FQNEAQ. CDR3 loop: CASSLAAKGGAQYF. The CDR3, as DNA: TGTGCCAGCAGCTTAGCGGCGAAGGGTGGCGCGCAGTATTTT. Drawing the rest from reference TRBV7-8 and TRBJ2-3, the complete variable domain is GAGVSQSPRYKVAKRGQDVALRCDPISGHVSLFWYQQALGQGPEFLTYFQNEAQLDKSGLPSDRFFAERPEGSVSTLKIQRTQQEDSAVYLCASSLAAKGGAQYFGPGTRLTVL.

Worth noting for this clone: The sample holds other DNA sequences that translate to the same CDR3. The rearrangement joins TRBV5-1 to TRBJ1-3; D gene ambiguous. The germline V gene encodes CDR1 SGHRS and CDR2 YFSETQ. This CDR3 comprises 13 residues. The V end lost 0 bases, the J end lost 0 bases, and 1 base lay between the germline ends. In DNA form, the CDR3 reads TGCGCCAGCAGCTTGGCCTCTGGAAACACCATATATTTT. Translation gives CASSLASGNTIYF.

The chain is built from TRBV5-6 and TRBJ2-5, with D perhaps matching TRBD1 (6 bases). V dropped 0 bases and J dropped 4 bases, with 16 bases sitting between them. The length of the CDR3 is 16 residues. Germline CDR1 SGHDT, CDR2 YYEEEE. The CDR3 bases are TGTGCCAGCAGCTTGGCGACAGGCCGACTGGGAGAGACCCAGTACTTC. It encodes CASSLATGRLGETQYF.

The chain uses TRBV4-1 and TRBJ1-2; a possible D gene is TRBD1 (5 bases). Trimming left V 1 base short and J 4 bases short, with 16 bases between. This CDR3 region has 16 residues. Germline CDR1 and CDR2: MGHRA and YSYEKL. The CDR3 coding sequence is TGCGCCAGCAGCCAAGCCTCCGGGACGCAAGTCTATGGCTACACCTTC. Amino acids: CASSQASGTQVYGYTF.

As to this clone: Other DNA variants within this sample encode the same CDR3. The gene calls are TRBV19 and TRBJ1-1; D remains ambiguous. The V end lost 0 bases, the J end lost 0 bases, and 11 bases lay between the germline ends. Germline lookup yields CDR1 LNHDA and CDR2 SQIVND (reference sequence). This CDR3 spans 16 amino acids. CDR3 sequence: CASSIDHTGLNTEAFF. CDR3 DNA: TGTGCCAGTAGTATAGACCACACGGGGTTGAACACTGAAGCTTTCTTT.

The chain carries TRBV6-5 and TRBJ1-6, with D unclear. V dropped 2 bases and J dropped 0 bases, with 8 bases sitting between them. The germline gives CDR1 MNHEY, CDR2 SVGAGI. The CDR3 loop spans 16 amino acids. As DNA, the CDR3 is TGTGCCAGCAGTTACCGGCCGAGCTCCTATAATTCACCCCTCCACTTT. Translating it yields CASSYRPSSYNSPLHF.

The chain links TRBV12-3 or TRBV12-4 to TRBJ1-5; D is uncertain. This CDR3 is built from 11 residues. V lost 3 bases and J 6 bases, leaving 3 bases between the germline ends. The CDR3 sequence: CASSLTQPQHF. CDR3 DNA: TGTGCCAGCAGTTTGACTCAGCCCCAGCATTTT.

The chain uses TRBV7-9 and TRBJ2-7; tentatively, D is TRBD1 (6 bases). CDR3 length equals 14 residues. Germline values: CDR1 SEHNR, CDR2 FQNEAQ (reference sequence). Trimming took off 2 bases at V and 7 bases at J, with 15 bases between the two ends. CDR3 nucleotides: TGTGCCAGCAGCTTACTCAGGGGAACGGGGGAGCAGTACTTC. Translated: CASSLLRGTGEQYF. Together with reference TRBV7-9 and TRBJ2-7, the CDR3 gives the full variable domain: DTGVSQNPRHKITKRGQNVTFRCDPISEHNRLYWYRQTLGQGPEFLTYFQNEAQLEKSRLLSDRFSAERPKGSFSTLEIQRTEQGDSAMYLCASSLLRGTGEQYFGPGTRLTVT.

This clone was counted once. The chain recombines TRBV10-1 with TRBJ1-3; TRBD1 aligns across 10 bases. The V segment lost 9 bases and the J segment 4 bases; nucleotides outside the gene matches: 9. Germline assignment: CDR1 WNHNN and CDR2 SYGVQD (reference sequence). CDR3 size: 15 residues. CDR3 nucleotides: TGCGCCAGGGACGACAGGGGGCGGCGAGGAAACACCATATATTTT. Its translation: CARDDRGRRGNTIYF.

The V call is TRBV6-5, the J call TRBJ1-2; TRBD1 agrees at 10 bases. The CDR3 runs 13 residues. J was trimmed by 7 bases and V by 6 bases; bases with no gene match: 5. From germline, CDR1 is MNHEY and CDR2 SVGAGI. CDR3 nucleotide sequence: TGTGCCAGCAGAGGACAGGGGGAAGGTGGCTACACCTTC. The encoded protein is CASRGQGEGGYTF.

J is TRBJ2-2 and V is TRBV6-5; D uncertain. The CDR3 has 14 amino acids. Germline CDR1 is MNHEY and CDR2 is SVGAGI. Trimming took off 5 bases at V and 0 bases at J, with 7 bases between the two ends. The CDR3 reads CASSRNSNTGELFF. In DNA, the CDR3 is TGTGCCAGCAGTAGGAACTCGAACACCGGGGAGCTGTTTTTT.

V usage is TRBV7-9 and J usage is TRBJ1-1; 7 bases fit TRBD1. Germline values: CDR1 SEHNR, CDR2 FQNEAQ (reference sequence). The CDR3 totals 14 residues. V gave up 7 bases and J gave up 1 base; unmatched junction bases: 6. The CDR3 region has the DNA TGTGCCAGCACCGCCGGGACAGAGAACACTGAAGCTTTCTTT. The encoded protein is CASTAGTENTEAFF.

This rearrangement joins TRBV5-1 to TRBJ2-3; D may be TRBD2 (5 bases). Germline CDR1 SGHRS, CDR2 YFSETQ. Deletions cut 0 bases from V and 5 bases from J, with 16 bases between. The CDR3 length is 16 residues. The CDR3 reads CASSLESGGRGDTQYF. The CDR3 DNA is TGCGCCAGCAGCTTGGAATCGGGCGGGCGTGGAGATACGCAGTATTTT.

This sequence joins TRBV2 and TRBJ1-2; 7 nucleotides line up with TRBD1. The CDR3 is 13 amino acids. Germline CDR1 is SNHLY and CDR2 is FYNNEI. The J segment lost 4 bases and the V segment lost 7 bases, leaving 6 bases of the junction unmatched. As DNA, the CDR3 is TGTGCCAGCATTCCGGGACAGTTCTATGGCTACACCTTC. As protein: CASIPGQFYGYTF.

This CDR3 is CASSVGPGSGELFF. The CDR3, as DNA: TGTGCCAGCAGCGTAGGTCCAGGTTCCGGGGAGCTGTTTTTT. V usage is TRBV9 and J usage is TRBJ2-2; D not resolved. Per germline, CDR1 SGDLS and CDR2 YYNGEE. Trimming removed 0 bases at V and 6 bases at J, with 9 bases between. CDR3 length equals 14 residues. Based on the CDR3 plus reference TRBV9 and TRBJ2-2, the full variable domain is DSGVTQTPKHLITATGQRVTLRCSPRSGDLSVYWYQQSLDQGLQFLIQYYNGEERAKGNILERFSAQQFPDLHSELNLSSLELGDSALYFCASSVGPGSGELFFGEGSRLTVL.

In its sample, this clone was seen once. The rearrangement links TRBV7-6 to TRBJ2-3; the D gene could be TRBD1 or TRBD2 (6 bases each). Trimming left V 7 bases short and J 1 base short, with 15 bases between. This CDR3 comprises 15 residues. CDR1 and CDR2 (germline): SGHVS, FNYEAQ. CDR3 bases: TGTGCCAGCACTCTATTGGGGGGCCGCACAGATACGCAGTATTTT. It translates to CASTLLGGRTDTQYF. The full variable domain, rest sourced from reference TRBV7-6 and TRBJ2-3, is GAGVSQSPRYKVTKRGQDVALRCDPISGHVSLYWYRQALGQGPEFLTYFNYEAQQDKSGLPNDRFSAERPEGSISTLTIQRTEQRDSAMYRCASTLLGGRTDTQYFGPGTRLTVL.

The CDR3 is CASRGRGGRLDEQYF. DNA for the CDR3: TGTGCCAGCCGAGGTCGGGGCGGACGCCTTGACGAGCAGTACTTC. V is TRBV28 and J is TRBJ2-7; D may be TRBD1 or TRBD2 (5 bases each). Between the trimmed V and J ends, which lost 8 bases and 5 bases, there was a span of 22 bases. Germline CDR1 reads MDHEN; CDR2 reads SYDVKM. The CDR3 length is 15 residues. The whole variable domain, remainder taken from reference TRBV28 and TRBJ2-7, is DVKVTQSSRYLVKRTGEKVFLECVQDMDHENMFWYRQDPGLGLRLIYFSYDVKMKEKGDIPEGYSVSREKKERFSLILESASTNQTSMYLCASRGRGGRLDEQYFGPGTRLTVT.

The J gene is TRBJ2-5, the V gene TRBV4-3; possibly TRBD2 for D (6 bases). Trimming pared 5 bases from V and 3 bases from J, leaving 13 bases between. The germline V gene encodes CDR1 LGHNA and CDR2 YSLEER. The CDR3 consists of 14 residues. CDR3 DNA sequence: TGCGCCAGCAGCTCAGGCGGAGGGGAAGAGACCCAGTACTTC. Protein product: CASSSGGGEETQYF.

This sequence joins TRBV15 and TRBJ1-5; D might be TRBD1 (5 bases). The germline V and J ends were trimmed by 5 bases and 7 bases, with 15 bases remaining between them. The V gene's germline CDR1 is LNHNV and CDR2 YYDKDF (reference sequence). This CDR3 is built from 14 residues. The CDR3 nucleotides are TGTGCCACCAGCCACCAGGGCCTTCACCAGCCCCAGCATTTT. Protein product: CATSHQGLHQPQHF.

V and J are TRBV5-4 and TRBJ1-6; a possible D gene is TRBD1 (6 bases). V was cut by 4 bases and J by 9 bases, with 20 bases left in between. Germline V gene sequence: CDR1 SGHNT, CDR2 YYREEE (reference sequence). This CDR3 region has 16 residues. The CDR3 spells CASSDTRTAGSSPLHF. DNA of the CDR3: TGTGCCAGCAGCGACACTCGGACAGCCGGATCTTCACCCCTCCACTTT.

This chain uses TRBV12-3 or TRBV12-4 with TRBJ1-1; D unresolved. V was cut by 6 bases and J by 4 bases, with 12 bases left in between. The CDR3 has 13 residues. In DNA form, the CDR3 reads TGTGCCAGCAGGGTGGTTGGAGGCACTGAAGCTTTCTTT. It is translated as CASRVVGGTEAFF.

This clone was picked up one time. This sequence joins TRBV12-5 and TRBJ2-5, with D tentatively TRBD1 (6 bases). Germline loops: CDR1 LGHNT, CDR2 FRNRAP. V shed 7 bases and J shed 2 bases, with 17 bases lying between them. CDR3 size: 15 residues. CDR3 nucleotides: TGTGCTAGTGCCCCGACAGGTTCCTTTCAAGAGACCCAGTACTTC. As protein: CASAPTGSFQETQYF. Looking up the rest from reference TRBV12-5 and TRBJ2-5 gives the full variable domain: DARVTQTPRHKVTEMGQEVTMRCQPILGHNTVFWYRQTMMQGLELLAYFRNRAPLDDSGMPKDRFSAEMPDATLATLKIQPSEPRDSAVYFCASAPTGSFQETQYFGPGTRLLVL.